The following is a T cell receptor beta chain sequence with its context. The data were produced by immunoSEQ multiplex PCR, yet TCRdb's version contains in-frame clones alone and is incomplete. The sample includes 150,000 to 200,000 clones, approximately 90% of them seen just once. The entry originates in a study of T cell responses to AZD1222 COVID-19 vaccine. The CDR3 has 11 residues. Trimming shortened V by 3 bases and J by 7 bases, and 4 bases separated the two germline ends. This receptor was taken from an adult in good health. The sample in question was peripheral blood, obtained on day 0 of AZD1222 vaccination. The chain recombines TRBV12-3 or TRBV12-4 with TRBJ2-1; D not resolved. In DNA form, the CDR3 reads TGTGCCAGCAGTTTGGGGAATGAGCAGTTCTTC. Amino acid sequence: CASSLGNEQFF.